This is a list of T cell receptor beta chains from one sample in a study of blood T cell repertoires in COVID-19. Assay: immunoSEQ multiplex PCR; the TCRdb copy retains only in-frame clones and omits some. The sample has about 370,000 clones, around 87% seen once. Sequenced sample: peripheral blood. All receptors derive from a woman in her 30s with COVID-19, enrolled during active disease. Each CDR3 is given with its conserved first and last residue. Expanded clones get a size class; other rows say once, few or many, or leave the size out.

>13|-|TRBV28
CATSGTSYNEQFF
>14|once|TRBV5-1
CASSLGAASYEQYF
>13|-|TRBV3-1/TRBV3-2
CASSLAGLDTQYF
>13|-|TRBV2
CASSAGQANEQYF
>14|-|TRBV9
CASSSEPGDTEAFF
>14|-|TRBV10-1
CASAASPSGNTIYF
>13|-|TRBV28
CASSGQVLYEQYF
>13|-|TRBV11-2
CASSLLTRGGYTF
>13|-|TRBV9
CASSAVENSPLHF
>13|-|TRBV9
CASSSGQGYEQYF
>14|few|TRBV19
CASSMRTSTDTQYF
>15|-|TRBV7-9
CASSLGQKGADTQYF
>15|-|TRBV28
CASARDRGLNTEAFF
>12|-|TRBV10-1
CASGTSNSPLHF
>13|-|TRBV2
CASRWDRSYEQYF
>12|-|TRBV30
CAWSTGGYGYTF
>16|-|TRBV9
CASSVVPSGGGDTQYF
>15|once|TRBV24-1
CATSDAGTGYQPQHF
>15|-|TRBV7-2
CASSFWRAGNYEQYF
>13|-|TRBV10-1
CASSETGTDTQYF
>17|-|TRBV28
CASSSPQTRVTNEKLFF
>13|-|TRBV28
CASRQGGVNEQFF
>14|-|TRBV24-1
CAIGSGRLGNEQFF
>16|once|TRBV9
CASSNRQGGTGRGYTF
>14|-|TRBV19
CASSGTGYTGELFF
>12|-|TRBV29-1
CSVAGLPETQYF
>15|few|TRBV7-2
CASSTRDRVTDTQYF
>16|-|TRBV19
CASSIDRGQGPREQFF
>13|-|TRBV29-1
CSVGPRGIGEQYF
>13|-|TRBV30
CAWSILAGAEQYF
>15|-|TRBV6-1
CASSEAGAGGYEQYF
>15|-|TRBV4-2
CASSHEKNTNGEQYF
>16|-|TRBV24-1
CATSDDPTGGRNEQFF
>16|-|TRBV28
CASSTPQRGIGYEQYF
>18|-|TRBV18
CASSPWTSGIEGQETQYF
>14|-|TRBV28
CASSPESLTDTQYF
>15|-|TRBV7-9
CASSLGTGPGETQYF
>15|-|TRBV5-6
CASSSGTGKMETQYF
>13|once|TRBV10-1
CASSEGQGYEQYF
>13|-|TRBV29-1
CSVEGLAGGQQYF
>17|-|TRBV28
CASSRYFSSDSQETQYF
>16|-|TRBV7-6
CASSWTSGGSSYEQYF
>15|-|TRBV30
CAWRPSGKPPYEQYF
>16|-|TRBV28
CASSLPDRAYNQPQHF
>14|-|TRBV18
CASSPSVNTGELFF
>14|-|TRBV3-1/TRBV3-2
CASSQVPRNGEQYF
>16|-|TRBV9
CASSVSSGRAVDEQFF
>17|-|TRBV2
CASSYAGGRLAKNIQYF
>19|-|TRBV10-3
CAIKNSRDSAGDLRNEQFF
>14|-|TRBV2
CASSEQTNTGELFF
>14|-|TRBV4-3
CASREGSSYNEQFF
>17|-|TRBV21-1
CASSKRDYVTGDTEAFF
>16|-|TRBV24-1
CATSDQGQESNQPQHF
>14|-|TRBV24-1
CATRGQWDTGELFF
>15|-|TRBV9
CASARRAGGTDTQYF